This is a list of T cell receptor beta chains from one sample in a study of T cell responses to AZD1222 COVID-19 vaccine. The data were produced by immunoSEQ multiplex PCR, yet TCRdb's version contains in-frame clones alone and is incomplete. Among 150,000 to 200,000 clones listed, 94% were seen once. The material sequenced was peripheral blood, taken 28 days after the second AZD1222 dose. The receptors were gathered from an adult who received the AZD1222 COVID-19 vaccine. Each CDR3 is given with its conserved first and last residue. Each record gives: CDR3 protein, V gene, J gene, D gene. The D gene is left open where the match is weak.

CDR3 protein: CASSPVGDRGNSPLHF
V gene: TRBV7-2
J gene: TRBJ1-6
D gene: TRBD1

CDR3 protein: CASQSRGGRVTEAFF
V gene: TRBV7-2
J gene: TRBJ1-1
D gene: TRBD1

CDR3 protein: CASSPWEDTEAFF
V gene: TRBV12-3/TRBV12-4
J gene: TRBJ1-1
D gene: .

CDR3 protein: CATYSLTGVRNGWGYTF
V gene: TRBV10-3
J gene: TRBJ1-2
D gene: .

CDR3 protein: CASSMPGQTYEQYF
V gene: TRBV28
J gene: TRBJ2-7
D gene: .

CDR3 protein: CASRSLQGAPGYTF
V gene: TRBV19
J gene: TRBJ1-2
D gene: TRBD1

CDR3 protein: CASKWSTTNEKLFF
V gene: TRBV6-5
J gene: TRBJ1-4
D gene: .

CDR3 protein: CATQYRANQPQHF
V gene: TRBV19
J gene: TRBJ1-5
D gene: .

CDR3 protein: CASSLRGRHTEAFF
V gene: TRBV13
J gene: TRBJ1-1
D gene: .

CDR3 protein: CASGLGGLSNQPQHF
V gene: TRBV12-5
J gene: TRBJ1-5
D gene: .

CDR3 protein: CASSLQSRGLEGYTF
V gene: TRBV7-9
J gene: TRBJ1-2
D gene: TRBD1

CDR3 protein: CASSITGLAGNTIYF
V gene: TRBV2
J gene: TRBJ1-3
D gene: .

CDR3 protein: CASRRTGRTDTQYF
V gene: TRBV19
J gene: TRBJ2-3
D gene: TRBD1

CDR3 protein: CSASPSGGDPFYFGDTQYF
V gene: TRBV29-1
J gene: TRBJ2-3
D gene: TRBD2

CDR3 protein: CASRQGANQPQHF
V gene: TRBV12-3/TRBV12-4
J gene: TRBJ1-5
D gene: .

CDR3 protein: CSVAGSEAFF
V gene: TRBV29-1
J gene: TRBJ1-1
D gene: .

CDR3 protein: CASSSTGGTEAFF
V gene: TRBV6-5
J gene: TRBJ1-1
D gene: TRBD1

CDR3 protein: CASSPRLAGVDTQYF
V gene: TRBV7-2
J gene: TRBJ2-3
D gene: TRBD2

CDR3 protein: CSVDTGENTEAFF
V gene: TRBV29-1
J gene: TRBJ1-1
D gene: TRBD1

CDR3 protein: CASSSNQGPEYNEQFF
V gene: TRBV7-9
J gene: TRBJ2-1
D gene: .

CDR3 protein: CASSVGTATEQFF
V gene: TRBV9
J gene: TRBJ2-1
D gene: .

CDR3 protein: CASSLLLAGGREQFF
V gene: TRBV7-2
J gene: TRBJ2-1
D gene: TRBD2

CDR3 protein: CASSLSPSKQYF
V gene: TRBV12-3/TRBV12-4
J gene: TRBJ2-7
D gene: .

CDR3 protein: CASRQGSQPQHF
V gene: TRBV28
J gene: TRBJ1-5
D gene: .

CDR3 protein: CASSTGLASDEQYF
V gene: TRBV6-2/TRBV6-3
J gene: TRBJ2-7
D gene: TRBD2

CDR3 protein: CASSWTGVGTEAFF
V gene: TRBV5-5
J gene: TRBJ1-1
D gene: TRBD1

CDR3 protein: CASSPPRADQSGNEQFF
V gene: TRBV4-1
J gene: TRBJ2-1
D gene: .

CDR3 protein: CASSGEQGKAGAREKLFF
V gene: TRBV2
J gene: TRBJ1-4
D gene: .

CDR3 protein: CASSPTAAPGTEAFF
V gene: TRBV7-3
J gene: TRBJ1-1
D gene: .

CDR3 protein: CASSFRSTLTSRKLFF
V gene: TRBV28
J gene: TRBJ1-4
D gene: .

CDR3 protein: CASSLSSGGEQYF
V gene: TRBV19
J gene: TRBJ2-7
D gene: TRBD1

CDR3 protein: CASQGSGYGYTF
V gene: TRBV21-1
J gene: TRBJ1-2
D gene: .

CDR3 protein: CASSSLWTGSSYNEQFF
V gene: TRBV28
J gene: TRBJ2-1
D gene: TRBD1

CDR3 protein: CASKRSQETQYF
V gene: TRBV12-3/TRBV12-4
J gene: TRBJ2-5
D gene: .

CDR3 protein: CASSPKVGTGNQPQHF
V gene: TRBV18
J gene: TRBJ1-5
D gene: TRBD1

CDR3 protein: CASSLSASEDQPQHF
V gene: TRBV7-3
J gene: TRBJ1-5
D gene: .